A selection of T cell receptor beta chains follows, all from one sample in a study of technical replicates of blood from several donors. Repertoires were generated with immunoSEQ multiplex PCR, while TCRdb's copy carries only in-frame clones and drops some. There are about 76,000 clones in the sample; roughly 94% occur only once, and under 0.5% lies in the top ten. The sequenced sample consisted of T cells isolated from PBMCs. These receptors originate from a human donor in good health. Each CDR3 is given with its conserved first and last residue. D genes are given only for firm matches. Not all rows give a size; the values are once, few, many and, for expanded clones, a class.

size	V	D	J	DNA	CDR3
few	TRBV7-3	TRBD1	TRBJ2-2	TGTGCCAGCAGTCCGGACAGGGTACAGACCGGGGAGCTGTTTTTT	CASSPDRVQTGELFF
-	TRBV19	-	TRBJ2-1	TGTGCCAGTAGGCCCCTGGCGGGTAGCTCCTACAATGAGCAGTTCTTC	CASRPLAGSSYNEQFF
-	TRBV5-6	TRBD1	TRBJ1-3	TGTGCCAGCAGCCCAACCGGGACAGGGGGCTCTGGAAACACCATATATTTT	CASSPTGTGGSGNTIYF
-	TRBV2	-	TRBJ2-7	TGTGCCAGCAGTGAAGGGCTGTCCTACGAGCAGTACTTC	CASSEGLSYEQYF
-	TRBV28	-	TRBJ1-1	TGTGCCAGCAGTTTAGAGCGGGCGAACACTGAAGCTTTCTTT	CASSLERANTEAFF
-	TRBV30	-	TRBJ2-2	TGTGCCTGGAGTGTAAAGCATTTGACCGGGGAGCTGTTTTTT	CAWSVKHLTGELFF
-	TRBV19	-	TRBJ1-1	TGTGCCAGTAGTACCAACTCCTGGGGACAGAACACTGAAGCTTTCTTT	CASSTNSWGQNTEAFF
-	TRBV19	TRBD1	TRBJ2-3	TGTGCCAGTAGTATAGATCGAACAGGGGGAGATACGCAGTATTTT	CASSIDRTGGDTQYF
-	TRBV2	TRBD2	TRBJ2-7	TGTGCCAGTGGGGGGGGAGGGCTCACCTACGAGCAGTACTTC	CASGGGGLTYEQYF
-	TRBV4-3	TRBD1	TRBJ2-1	TGCGCCAGCTGCAGGGACAGGGGGCTTTACAATGAGCAGTTCTTC	CASCRDRGLYNEQFF
-	TRBV4-2	TRBD2	TRBJ2-7	TGTGCCAGCAGCCAAGCACCGACCGGGACTACTTCCTTCTACGAGCAGTACTTC	CASSQAPTGTTSFYEQYF
-	TRBV5-4	-	TRBJ1-1	TGTGCCAGCAGCTTGGGTTCGGGATACACTGAAGCTTTCTTT	CASSLGSGYTEAFF
-	TRBV6-1	-	TRBJ1-5	TGTGCCAGCAGTACAGGGAGCAATCAGCCCCAGCATTTT	CASSTGSNQPQHF
-	TRBV7-8	TRBD1	TRBJ2-3	TGTGCCAGCAGCCGTGGACAGGGGATGACGACAGATACGCAGTATTTT	CASSRGQGMTTDTQYF
-	TRBV9	-	TRBJ2-7	TGTGCCAGCAGTTCCAGGGAAGTGCAGGCGGACGGCGAGCAGTACTTC	CASSSREVQADGEQYF
-	TRBV29-1	TRBD1	TRBJ2-7	TGCAGCGCCACGGGACAGTACTACGAGCAGTACTTC	CSATGQYYEQYF
-	TRBV4-3	TRBD1	TRBJ1-5	TGCGCCAGCAGCCAGGACAGGAGCCCATATAGCAATCAGCCCCAGCATTTT	CASSQDRSPYSNQPQHF
-	TRBV29-1	-	TRBJ2-5	TGCAGCGTCCGGGGGGCCGCACAAGAGACCCAGTACTTC	CSVRGAAQETQYF
once	TRBV21-1	-	TRBJ1-3	TGTGCCAGCAGCAAAGGGTTCGTGGGGGCTGACACCATATATTTT	CASSKGFVGADTIYF
-	TRBV5-1	-	TRBJ2-7	TGCGCCAGAGTCATCACGGGGGAGCAGTACTTC	CARVITGEQYF
-	TRBV19	-	TRBJ2-7	TGTGCCAGTAGTATAGGGAGCTCCTACGAGCAGTACTTC	CASSIGSSYEQYF
-	TRBV25-1	-	TRBJ2-7	TGTGCCAGCAGTGAATCGGCGATGAGGCACGAGCAGTACTTC	CASSESAMRHEQYF
-	TRBV19	TRBD2	TRBJ2-1	TGTGCCAGTAGTGGAAGGGACTACTACAATGAGCAGTTCTTC	CASSGRDYYNEQFF
-	TRBV18	-	TRBJ1-4	TGTGCCAGCTCCCTTCGCCAGAATGAAAAACTGTTTTTT	CASSLRQNEKLFF
-	TRBV7-6	TRBD1	TRBJ2-1	TGTGCCAGCAGCGCCAGACCGACAGGGGAGACGTACAATGAGCAGTTCTTC	CASSARPTGETYNEQFF
-	TRBV6-5	TRBD1	TRBJ1-2	TGTGCCGGAGGACAGGAGGGAACTAACTATGGCTACACCTTC	CAGGQEGTNYGYTF